The rows below give T cell receptor beta chains drawn from one sample of a study of neoadjuvant anti-PD-1 for oral cavity cancer. Using immunoSEQ multiplex PCR, the repertoire was profiled, and TCRdb retains in-frame clones only, with some absent. The sample holds roughly 23,000 clones, under 55% seen once. Material: tumor tissue, obtained after nivolumab (anti-PD-1) treatment. These receptors all come from a person between 40 and 80 years old with oral cavity squamous cell carcinoma. Both conserved end residues are part of each CDR3. A D gene is named only where the DNA matches it firmly. Clone size is given for some rows only: seen once, a few or many times, or a class if the clone is expanded.

CDR3 length	V gene	clone size	D gene	J gene	CDR3 protein	CDR3 DNA
14	TRBV5-4	few	.	TRBJ1-2	CASSLAGRSDGYTF	TGTGCCAGCAGCTTGGCCGGCAGGTCGGATGGCTACACCTTC
14	TRBV9	few	TRBD2	TRBJ2-5	CASSVVTSGGGRYF	TGTGCCAGCAGCGTCGTGACTAGCGGGGGGGGCCGGTACTTC
13	TRBV7-2	.	.	TRBJ2-3	CASSPRVGDTQYF	TGTGCCAGCAGCCCGCGGGTTGGGGATACGCAGTATTTT
17	TRBV5-8	.	.	TRBJ1-5	CASSLGTTAYSNQPQHF	TGTGCCAGCAGCTTGGGAACCACGGCTTATAGCAATCAGCCCCAGCATTTT
17	TRBV7-6	few	TRBD1	TRBJ2-3	CASSLRLTGGRPDTQYF	TGTGCCAGCAGCTTAAGGTTGACAGGGGGAAGGCCAGATACGCAGTATTTT
15	TRBV6-1	.	TRBD2	TRBJ2-1	CASSPVRAGGNEQFF	TGTGCCAGCAGCCCCGTTAGGGCGGGGGGGAATGAGCAGTTCTTC
15	TRBV11-3	.	.	TRBJ2-2	CASSLGTVNTGELFF	TGTGCCAGCAGCCTGGGTACAGTGAACACCGGGGAGCTGTTTTTT
11	TRBV7-9	many	.	TRBJ1-1	CASSLNTEAFF	TGTGCCAGCAGCTTGAACACTGAAGCTTTCTTT
17	TRBV15	.	TRBD2	TRBJ2-7	CATSREYTSGGIDEQYF	TGTGCCACCAGCAGAGAATATACTAGCGGGGGTATTGACGAGCAGTACTTC
15	TRBV5-1	.	TRBD2	TRBJ2-3	CASSLVAGGADTQYF	TGCGCCAGCAGCTTGGTTGCCGGGGGGGCAGATACGCAGTATTTT
15	TRBV6-6	many	.	TRBJ1-2	CASSYSGELNYGYTF	TGTGCCAGCAGTTACTCTGGAGAGTTAAACTATGGCTACACCTTC
17	TRBV27	.	TRBD1	TRBJ2-2	CASSLSYWGQGTGELFF	TGTGCCAGCAGTTTATCCTACTGGGGACAGGGGACCGGGGAGCTGTTTTTT